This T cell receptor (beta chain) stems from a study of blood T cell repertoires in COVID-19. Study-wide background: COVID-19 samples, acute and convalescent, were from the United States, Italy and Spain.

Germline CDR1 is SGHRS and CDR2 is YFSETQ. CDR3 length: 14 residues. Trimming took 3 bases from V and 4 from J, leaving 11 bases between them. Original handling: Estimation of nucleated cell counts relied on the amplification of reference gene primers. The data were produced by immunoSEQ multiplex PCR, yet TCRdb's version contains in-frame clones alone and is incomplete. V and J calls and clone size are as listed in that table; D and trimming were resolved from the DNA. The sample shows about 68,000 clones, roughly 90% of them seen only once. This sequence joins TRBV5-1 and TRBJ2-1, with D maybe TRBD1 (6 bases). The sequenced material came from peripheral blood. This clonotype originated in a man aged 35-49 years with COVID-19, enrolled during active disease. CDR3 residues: CASSSSTGYNEQFF. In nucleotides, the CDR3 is TGCGCCAGCAGCTCCTCCACAGGGTACAATGAGCAGTTCTTC.